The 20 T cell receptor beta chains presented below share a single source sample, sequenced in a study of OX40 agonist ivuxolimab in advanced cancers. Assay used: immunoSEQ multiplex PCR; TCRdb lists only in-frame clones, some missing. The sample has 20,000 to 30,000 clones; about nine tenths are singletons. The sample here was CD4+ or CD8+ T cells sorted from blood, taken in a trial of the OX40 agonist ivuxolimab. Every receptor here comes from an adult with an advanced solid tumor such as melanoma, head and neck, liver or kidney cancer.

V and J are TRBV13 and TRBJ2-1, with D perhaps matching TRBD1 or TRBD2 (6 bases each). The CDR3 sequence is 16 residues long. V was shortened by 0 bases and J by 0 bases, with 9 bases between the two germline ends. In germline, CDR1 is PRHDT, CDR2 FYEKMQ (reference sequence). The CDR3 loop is CASSLGRGPSYNEQFF. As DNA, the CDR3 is TGTGCCAGCAGCTTAGGCCGGGGGCCCTCCTACAATGAGCAGTTCTTC.

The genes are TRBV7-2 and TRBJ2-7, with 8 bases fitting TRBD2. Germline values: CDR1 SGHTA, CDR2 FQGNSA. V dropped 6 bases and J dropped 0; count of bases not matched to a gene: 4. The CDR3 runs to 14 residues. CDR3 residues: CASRSTSGSYEQYF. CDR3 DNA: TGTGCCAGCAGATCTACTAGCGGCTCCTACGAGCAGTACTTC.

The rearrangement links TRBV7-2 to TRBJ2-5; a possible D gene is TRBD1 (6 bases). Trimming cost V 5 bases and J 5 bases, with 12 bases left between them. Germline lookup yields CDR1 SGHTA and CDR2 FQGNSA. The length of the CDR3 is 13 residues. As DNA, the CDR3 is TGTGCCAGCAGCCCCAGGGGTAGTGAGACCCAGTACTTC. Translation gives CASSPRGSETQYF.

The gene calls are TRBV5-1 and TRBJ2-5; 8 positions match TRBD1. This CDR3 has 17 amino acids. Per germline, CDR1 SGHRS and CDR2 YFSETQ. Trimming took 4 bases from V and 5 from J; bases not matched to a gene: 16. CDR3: CASSPSGTGDRRETQYF. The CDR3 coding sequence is TGCGCCAGCAGCCCGTCGGGGACAGGAGATCGACGGGAGACCCAGTACTTC.

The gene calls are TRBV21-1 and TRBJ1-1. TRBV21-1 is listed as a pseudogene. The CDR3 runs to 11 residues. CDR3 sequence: CASNFHTEAFF. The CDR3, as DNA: TGTGCCAGCAACTTTCACACTGAAGCTTTCTTT.

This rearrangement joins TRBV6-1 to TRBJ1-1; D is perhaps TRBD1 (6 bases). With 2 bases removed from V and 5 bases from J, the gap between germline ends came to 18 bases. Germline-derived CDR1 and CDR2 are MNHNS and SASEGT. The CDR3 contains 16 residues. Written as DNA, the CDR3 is TGTGCCAGCAGTGAACCCCAGGGGTGGAAGGGTACTGAAGCTTTCTTT. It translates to CASSEPQGWKGTEAFF.

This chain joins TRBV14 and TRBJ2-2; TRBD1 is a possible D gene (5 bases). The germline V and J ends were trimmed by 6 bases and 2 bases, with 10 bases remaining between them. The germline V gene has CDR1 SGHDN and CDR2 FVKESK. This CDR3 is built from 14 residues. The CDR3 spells CASRLQGNTGELFF. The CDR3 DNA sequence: TGTGCCAGCAGACTTCAGGGTAACACCGGGGAGCTGTTTTTT.

The chain's CDR3 is CASSTQAGEETQYF. The CDR3 nucleotides read TGTGCCAGCAGTACACAAGCGGGGGAAGAGACCCAGTACTTC. The rearrangement uses TRBV28 and TRBJ2-5; TRBD2 matches 8 bases. V was pared by 5 bases and J by 3 bases, with 5 bases of the junction left unmatched. Germline V gives CDR1 MDHEN, CDR2 SYDVKM. The CDR3 has 14 amino acids.

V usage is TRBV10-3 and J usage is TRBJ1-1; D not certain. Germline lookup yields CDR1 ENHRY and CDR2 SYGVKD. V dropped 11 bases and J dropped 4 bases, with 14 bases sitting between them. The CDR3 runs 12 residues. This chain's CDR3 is CAGGPRGTEAFF. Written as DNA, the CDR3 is TGTGCCGGAGGGCCCCGGGGCACTGAAGCTTTCTTT.

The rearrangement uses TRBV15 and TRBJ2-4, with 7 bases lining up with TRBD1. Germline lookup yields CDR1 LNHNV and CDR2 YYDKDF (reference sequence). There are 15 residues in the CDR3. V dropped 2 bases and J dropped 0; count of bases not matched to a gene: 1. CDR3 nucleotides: TGTGCCACCAGCAGACAGGGGGAAGCCAAAAACATTCAGTACTTC. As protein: CATSRQGEAKNIQYF.

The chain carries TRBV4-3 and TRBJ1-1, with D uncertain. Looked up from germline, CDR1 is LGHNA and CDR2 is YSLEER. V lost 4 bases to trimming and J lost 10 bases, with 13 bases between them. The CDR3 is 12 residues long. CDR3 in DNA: TGCGCCAGCAGCCCCAATGAGGGTGGAGCTTTCTTT. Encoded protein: CASSPNEGGAFF.

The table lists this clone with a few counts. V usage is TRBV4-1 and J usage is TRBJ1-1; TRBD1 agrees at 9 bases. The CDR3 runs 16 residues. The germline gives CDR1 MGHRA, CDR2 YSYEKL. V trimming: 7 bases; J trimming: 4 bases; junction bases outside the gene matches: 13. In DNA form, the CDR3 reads TGCGCCAGCAACGACGCGCGGGGACAGGGATCCACTGAAGCTTTCTTT. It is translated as CASNDARGQGSTEAFF.

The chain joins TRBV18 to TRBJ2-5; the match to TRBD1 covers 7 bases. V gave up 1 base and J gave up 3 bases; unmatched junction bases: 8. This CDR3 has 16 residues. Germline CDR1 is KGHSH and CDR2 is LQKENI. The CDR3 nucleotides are TGTGCCAGCTCACCACAGGGGGCAGGCGACGAAGAGACCCAGTACTTC. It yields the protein CASSPQGAGDEETQYF.

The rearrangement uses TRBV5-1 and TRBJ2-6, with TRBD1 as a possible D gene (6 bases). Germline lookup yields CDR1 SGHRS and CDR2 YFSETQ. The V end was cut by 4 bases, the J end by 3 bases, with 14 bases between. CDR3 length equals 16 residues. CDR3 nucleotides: TGCGCCAGCAGCCTGGACAGAAACGGTGGGGCCAACGTCCTGACTTTC. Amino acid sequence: CASSLDRNGGANVLTF.

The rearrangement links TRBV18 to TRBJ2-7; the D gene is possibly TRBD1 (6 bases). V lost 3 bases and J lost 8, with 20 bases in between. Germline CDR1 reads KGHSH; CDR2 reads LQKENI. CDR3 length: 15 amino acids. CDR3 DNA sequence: TGTGCCAGCTCACCTCAGGGGCAGGTCCACTCTCAGCAGTACTTC. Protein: CASSPQGQVHSQQYF. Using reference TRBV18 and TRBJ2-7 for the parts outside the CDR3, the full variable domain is NAGVMQNPRHLVRRRGQEARLRCSPMKGHSHVYWYRQLPEEGLKFMVYLQKENIIDESGMPKERFSAEFPKEGPSILRIQQVVRGDSAAYFCASSPQGQVHSQQYFGPGTRLTVT.

Here the CDR3 reads CASGTGSYTGELFF. CDR3 in DNA: TGTGCCAGCGGTACAGGGTCCTACACCGGGGAGCTGTTTTTT. The V and J genes are TRBV27 and TRBJ2-2; maybe TRBD1 (6 bases). The germline V gene has CDR1 MNHEY and CDR2 SMNVEV (reference sequence). This CDR3 region has 14 residues. V was pared by 8 bases and J by 3 bases, with 13 bases between.

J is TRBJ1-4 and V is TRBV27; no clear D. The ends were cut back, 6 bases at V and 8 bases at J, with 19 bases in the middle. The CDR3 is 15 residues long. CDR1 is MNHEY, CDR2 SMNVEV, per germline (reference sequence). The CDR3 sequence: CASSRAGGFREKLFF. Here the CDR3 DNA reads TGTGCCAGCAGCCGGGCGGGAGGTTTTAGGGAAAAACTGTTTTTT. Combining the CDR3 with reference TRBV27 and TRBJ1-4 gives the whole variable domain EAQVTQNPRYLITVTGKKLTVTCSQNMNHEYMSWYRQDPGLGLRQIYYSMNVEVTDKGDVPEGYKVSRKEKRNFPLILESPSPNQTSLYFCASSRAGGFREKLFFGSGTQLSVL.

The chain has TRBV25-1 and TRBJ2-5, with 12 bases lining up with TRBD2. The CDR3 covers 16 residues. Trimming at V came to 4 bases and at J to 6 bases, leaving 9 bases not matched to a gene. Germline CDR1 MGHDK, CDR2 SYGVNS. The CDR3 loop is CASSVFTTSGSQTQYF. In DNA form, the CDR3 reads TGTGCCAGCAGTGTATTCACGACTAGCGGGAGTCAGACCCAGTACTTC.

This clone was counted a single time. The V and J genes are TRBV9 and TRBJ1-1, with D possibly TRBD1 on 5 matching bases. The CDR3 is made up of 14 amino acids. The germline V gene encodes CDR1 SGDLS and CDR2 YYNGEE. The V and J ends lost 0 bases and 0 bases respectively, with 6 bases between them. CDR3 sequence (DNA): TGTGCCAGCAGCGTAGTGGGGGTGAACACTGAAGCTTTCTTT. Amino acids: CASSVVGVNTEAFF.

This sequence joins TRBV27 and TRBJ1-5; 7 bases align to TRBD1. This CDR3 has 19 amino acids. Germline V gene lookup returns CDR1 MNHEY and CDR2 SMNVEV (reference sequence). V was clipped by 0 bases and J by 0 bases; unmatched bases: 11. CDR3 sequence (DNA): TGTGCCAGCAGTTTATCGCGAGGACAGGCTCTAAATAGCAATCAGCCCCAGCATTTT. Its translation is CASSLSRGQALNSNQPQHF.